Below, one T cell receptor (beta chain) is given with its context. What it binds is unknown. These data come from a study of T cell responses to AZD1222 COVID-19 vaccine. Study summary: Pooling of second doses given at about 4 or about 12 weeks was done. Points from the study as a whole: Females made up more of the donors, who were largely white British, and clonal diversity may have come out too low.

This CDR3 region has 13 residues. CDR1 is LGHDT and CDR2 is YNNKEL in the germline V gene (reference sequence). Trimming left V 1 base short and J 6 bases short, with 10 bases between. Clones were sequenced by immunoSEQ multiplex PCR, and TCRdb holds only the in-frame ones, with some missing. The sample records some 150,000 clones, 88% being singletons. V gene TRBV3-1 (or the pseudogene TRBV3-2) combines with J gene TRBJ2-7; D not resolved. The source material was peripheral blood, sampled on day 0 of AZD1222 vaccination. This clonotype was obtained from an adult in good health. CDR3 residues: CASSQGSGGEQYF. CDR3 coding DNA: TGTGCCAGCAGCCAAGGCTCAGGTGGCGAGCAGTACTTC.